Reported below is one T cell receptor (beta chain). As yet, its antigen is unknown. The germline V gene encodes CDR1 SGDLS and CDR2 YYNGEE. The CDR3 loop spans 14 amino acids. Trimming took off 3 bases at V and 2 bases at J, with 10 bases between the two ends. Data came from immunoSEQ multiplex PCR; TCRdb stores just in-frame clones and leaves some out. The sample has 120,000 or so clones; more than 85% are singletons. The data are from a study of T cell responses to AZD1222 COVID-19 vaccine. Overall study: The study pooled second doses at about 4 or about 12 weeks.

Broader study findings: Unmutated regions of variants are reportedly targeted by nearly half of spike-specific TCRs. The peak T cell response came first, and repertoires were sampled only after it.

The sample in question was peripheral blood, obtained on day 0 of AZD1222 vaccination. This TCR derives from an adult in good health. J is TRBJ2-3 and V is TRBV9; D ambiguous. The CDR3 is CASSGLGNTDTQYF. In DNA form, the CDR3 reads TGTGCCAGCAGCGGTCTGGGCAACACAGATACGCAGTATTTT.